The 6 T cell receptor beta chains given below trace back to one sample, sequenced in a study of post-analysis software for immune sequencing data. No antigen has been assigned to these receptors. cDNA libraries for TCR beta contained unique molecular identifiers. TCRdb redid the calling of the PCR reads with MiXCR, one entry per CDR3 protein. This table has hundreds of thousands of distinct CDR3 sequences, roughly 46% appearing once. Study-wide findings and caveats: Patients had higher frequencies than controls of about five TRBV segments, including TRBV5-6, TRBV5-1 and TRBV20-1.

Material: blood. These receptors all come from a girl aged 5-17 years with multiple sclerosis.

The V call is TRBV4-1, the J call TRBJ1-5; D unclear. Between the trimmed V and J ends, which lost 0 bases and 6 bases, there was a span of 12 bases. The CDR3 loop spans 15 amino acids. Germline CDR1 MGHRA, CDR2 YSYEKL. The CDR3 bases are TGCGCCAGCAGCCAAGAGCAAGGGCCGAGTCAGCCCCAGCATTTT. This sequence encodes CASSQEQGPSQPQHF.

The rearrangement links TRBV12-3 or TRBV12-4 to TRBJ2-1; 7 nucleotides line up with TRBD2. The CDR3 has 18 residues. V lost 3 bases, J lost 8 bases, and 19 bases stayed unmatched. The CDR3 region has the DNA TGTGCCAGCAGTTTCCCTGCGGGAGCGGCGTTATCTGAGGATGAGCAGTTCTTC. Protein: CASSFPAGAALSEDEQFF.

This clonotype was found a few times. For the CDR3, the DNA is TGTGCCAGCAGTGAAGCGTTCGGCTACGAGCAGTACTTC. Its translation is CASSEAFGYEQYF. This chain uses TRBV6-1 with TRBJ2-7; D uncertain. Germline values: CDR1 MNHNS, CDR2 SASEGT. V lost 0 bases, J lost 3 bases, and 6 bases lay in between. The CDR3 totals 13 residues.

The chain couples TRBV12-3 or TRBV12-4 to TRBJ2-1; D is ambiguous. Trimming removed 7 bases from V and 6 bases from J, with 7 bases in between. This CDR3 comprises 11 residues. The CDR3 region is CASTQSNEQFF. DNA for the CDR3: TGTGCCAGCACCCAATCCAATGAGCAGTTCTTC.

This clonotype was counted only a few times. The chain uses TRBV4-1 and TRBJ2-2; tentative D call: TRBD2 (6 bases). The CDR3 runs 17 residues. Germline V lookup: CDR1 MGHRA, CDR2 YSYEKL. Trimming left V 4 bases short and J 3 bases short, with 18 bases between. The CDR3 protein is CASSPGLSQRYTGELFF. CDR3 in DNA: TGCGCCAGCAGCCCGGGACTCTCCCAGCGGTACACCGGGGAGCTGTTTTTT.

The rearrangement joins TRBV7-8 to TRBJ1-2, with TRBD1 as a possible D gene (5 bases). CDR1 and CDR2 from the germline V gene are SGHVS and FQNEAQ. CDR3 length: 16 residues. V was pared by 0 bases and J by 4 bases, with 15 bases between. The CDR3 loop is CASSLAYRGEAYGYTF. For the CDR3, the DNA is TGTGCCAGCAGCTTAGCGTACCGGGGGGAGGCCTATGGCTACACCTTC.